Below, 22 T cell receptor beta chains from the same sample are listed, as sequenced in a study of CD8 T cells in Susac syndrome. Reverse transcription used about 0.45 to 1 ug RNA and random hexamers. TCRdb re-called the immunoSEQ multiplex PCR reads with MiXCR, one entry per CDR3 protein. The sample yields about 150,000 distinct CDR3 sequences, around 95% seen once. The specimen sequenced was CD8+ T cells from PBMCs. These receptor sequences come from a human donor with Susac syndrome.

The chain joins TRBV4-1 to TRBJ1-1, with D perhaps matching TRBD1 (6 bases). The CDR3 runs to 15 residues. Germline lookup yields CDR1 MGHRA and CDR2 YSYEKL. V was cut by 0 bases and J by 4 bases, with 12 bases left in between. CDR3 loop: CASSQDRGTPTEAFF. The CDR3 DNA reads TGCGCCAGCAGCCAAGATCGCGGGACACCCACTGAAGCTTTCTTT.

The V call is TRBV20-1, the J call TRBJ2-7; no clear D. Germline V gene sequence: CDR1 DFQATT, CDR2 SNEGSKA (reference sequence). V was cut by 3 bases and J by 0 bases, with 6 bases left in between. The CDR3 loop spans 12 amino acids. CDR3 sequence reads: CSASGSSYEQYF. CDR3 nucleotides: TGCAGTGCTAGTGGTTCCTCCTACGAGCAGTACTTC.

The chain joins TRBV29-1 to TRBJ1-2, with a tentative D call TRBD1 (6 bases). There are 14 residues in the CDR3. Deletions cut 5 bases from V and 8 bases from J, with 21 bases between. The germline gives CDR1 SQVTM, CDR2 ANQGSEA. CDR3 nucleotide sequence: TGCAGCGTTCTCGGGATCGACAGGTTGAACGGCTACACCTTC. This gives the protein CSVLGIDRLNGYTF.

The CDR3 DNA is TGTGCCAGCAGAGCTATTGGGGGAACTGGGGCCAACGTCCTGACTTTC. This gives the protein CASRAIGGTGANVLTF. The V gene is TRBV9, the J gene TRBJ2-6; D possibly uses TRBD1 or TRBD2 (5 bases each). CDR3 size: 16 residues. V dropped 5 bases and J dropped 2 bases, with 14 bases sitting between them. CDR1 and CDR2 (germline): SGDLS, YYNGEE.

The V and J genes are TRBV4-1 and TRBJ2-3, with 9 bases fitting TRBD2. This CDR3 region has 15 residues. V lost 6 bases, J lost 5 bases, and 9 bases stayed unmatched. CDR1 is MGHRA and CDR2 is YSYEKL in the germline V gene. The CDR3 coding sequence is TGCGCCAGCAGTAAAACTCTAGCGGGAAAAGATACGCAGTATTTT. Translated, it gives CASSKTLAGKDTQYF.

The gene calls are TRBV9 and TRBJ2-3; D possibly corresponds to TRBD2 (7 bases). The CDR3 is 15 amino acids. The V and J ends lost 6 bases and 2 bases respectively, with 16 bases between them. Germline V gene sequence: CDR1 SGDLS, CDR2 YYNGEE. The DNA for the CDR3 is TGTGCCAGCACCCGAGGGGGGGGACCCACAGATACGCAGTATTTT. It translates to CASTRGGGPTDTQYF.

This sequence joins TRBV19 and TRBJ2-1, with 7 bases identical to TRBD2. CDR3 length: 15 amino acids. Losses at the gene ends were 7 bases for V and 4 bases for J; bases not matched to a gene: 10. Germline assignment: CDR1 LNHDA and CDR2 SQIVND (reference sequence). CDR3 nucleotides: TGTGCCAGTACCGCGGGAGCGGGCCTTTACAATGAGCAGTTCTTC. Protein: CASTAGAGLYNEQFF.

The chain is built from TRBV20-1 and TRBJ2-7; TRBD2 matches 10 bases. The V gene end was trimmed by 2 bases and the J gene end by 2 bases; junction bases not matched to a gene: 3. The CDR3 is made up of 14 amino acids. Germline V gene sequence: CDR1 DFQATT, CDR2 SNEGSKA (reference sequence). The CDR3 sequence: CSARSSGSPYEQYF. The CDR3 coding sequence is TGCAGTGCTAGATCTAGCGGGAGTCCCTACGAGCAGTACTTC.

The chain carries TRBV30 and TRBJ2-3; the D gene is possibly TRBD2 (5 bases). CDR1 and CDR2 (germline): GTSNPN, SVGIG (reference sequence). There are 15 residues in the CDR3. Trimming removed 1 base at V and 5 bases at J, with 16 bases between. DNA for the CDR3: TGTGCCTGGAGTGGCCCTGGGCTAAGCGGAGATACGCAGTATTTT. Its protein product is CAWSGPGLSGDTQYF.

The CDR3 reads CASGLAAGGLQYF. Here the CDR3 DNA reads TGTGCTAGTGGTTTGGCAGCGGGGGGACTTCAGTACTTC. V is TRBV12-5 and J is TRBJ2-4, with TRBD2 matching over 9 bases. V lost 1 base, J lost 11 bases, and 3 bases stayed unmatched. This CDR3 is 13 amino acids long. Germline-derived CDR1 and CDR2 are LGHNT and FRNRAP.

This sequence joins TRBV5-6 and TRBJ2-6; D unclear. The CDR3 spans 17 residues. Trimming took 1 base from V and 2 from J, leaving 13 bases between them. The germline V gene encodes CDR1 SGHDT and CDR2 YYEEEE. CDR3 amino acids: CASSLYPLAAGANVLTF. CDR3 coding DNA: TGTGCCAGCAGCTTGTACCCTCTTGCAGCTGGGGCCAACGTCCTGACTTTC. The whole variable domain, filled in from reference TRBV5-6 and TRBJ2-6, reads DAGVTQSPTHLIKTRGQQVTLRCSPKSGHDTVSWYQQALGQGPQFIFQYYEEEERQRGNFPDRFSGHQFPNYSSELNVNALLLGDSALYLCASSLYPLAAGANVLTFGAGSRLTVL.

V is TRBV3-1 and J is TRBJ2-7; TRBD2 matches 7 bases. The CDR3 length is 14 residues. Trimming at V came to 0 bases and at J to 4 bases, leaving 3 bases not matched to a gene. The germline V gene encodes CDR1 LGHDT and CDR2 YNNKEL (reference sequence). The CDR3 DNA sequence: TGTGCCAGCAGCCAAGAGCCGGGAGGATACGAGCAGTACTTC. Translation gives CASSQEPGGYEQYF.

This sequence joins TRBV19 and TRBJ2-7; no clear D gene. V was shortened by 8 bases and J by 1 base, with 12 bases between the two germline ends. Germline V gene lookup returns CDR1 LNHDA and CDR2 SQIVND (reference sequence). The CDR3 length is 13 residues. CDR3: CASSATLSYEQYF. The CDR3 DNA is TGTGCCAGTTCGGCCACCCTGTCCTACGAGCAGTACTTC.

In this sample, this clonotype turned up once. J is TRBJ1-1 and V is TRBV14; D is undetermined. V dropped 6 bases and J dropped 9 bases, with 17 bases sitting between them. Germline V gene sequence: CDR1 SGHDN, CDR2 FVKESK. The CDR3 has 13 amino acids. CDR3 nucleotide sequence: TGTGCCAGCAGTCCGACTGGTCGGCGTAAAGCTTTCTTT. Residues: CASSPTGRRKAFF. Drawing the rest from reference TRBV14 and TRBJ1-1, the complete variable domain is EAGVTQFPSHSVIEKGQTVTLRCDPISGHDNLYWYRRVMGKEIKFLLHFVKESKQDESGMPNNRFLAERTGGTYSTLKVQPAELEDSGVYFCASSPTGRRKAFFGQGTRLTVV.

The chain recombines TRBV9 with TRBJ2-1, with 7 bases that match TRBD2. The CDR3 extends over 14 amino acids. With V trimmed by 2 bases and J by 10 bases, 9 bases remained unmatched. Germline V gene sequence: CDR1 SGDLS, CDR2 YYNGEE. CDR3 sequence reads: CASSVPQTSSEQFF. In DNA form, the CDR3 reads TGTGCCAGCAGCGTCCCGCAGACTAGCAGCGAGCAGTTCTTC.

The V call is TRBV12-5, the J call TRBJ2-5, with D uncertain. Trimming shortened V by 2 bases and J by 1 base, and 11 bases separated the two germline ends. Germline CDR1 reads LGHNT; CDR2 reads FRNRAP. The CDR3 is made up of 15 amino acids. DNA of the CDR3: TGTGCTAGTGGTTTGACAACTACCGGCCAAGAGACCCAGTACTTC. Translated, it gives CASGLTTTGQETQYF.

The gene calls are TRBV5-1 and TRBJ1-1; TRBD1 agrees at 8 bases. Germline V gene sequence: CDR1 SGHRS, CDR2 YFSETQ. V trimming: 4 bases; J trimming: 4 bases; junction bases outside the gene matches: 12. This CDR3 spans 16 amino acids. The CDR3 sequence: CASSPGRLTGGTEAFF. The CDR3 bases are TGCGCCAGCAGCCCCGGTCGACTAACAGGGGGCACTGAAGCTTTCTTT.

The chain recombines TRBV12-3 or TRBV12-4 with TRBJ2-7, with 7 bases aligning to TRBD2. V trimming: 3 bases; J trimming: 2 bases; junction bases outside the gene matches: 4. The CDR3 is 14 residues long. The CDR3 is CASSLGGGPYEQYF. In DNA, the CDR3 is TGTGCCAGCAGTTTGGGGGGAGGGCCCTACGAGCAGTACTTC.

The CDR3: CASSQRVNEQFF. CDR3 nucleotide sequence: TGTGCCAGCAGCCAGAGGGTGAATGAGCAGTTCTTC. The chain is built from TRBV3-1 and TRBJ2-1; a weak D match, TRBD2 (5 bases). Per the germline V gene, CDR1 is LGHDT and CDR2 is YNNKEL (reference sequence). V was trimmed by 3 bases and J by 7 bases, leaving 7 bases between them. The CDR3 covers 12 residues.

In nucleotides, the CDR3 is TGCGCCAGCAGCTCCGGACTAGCCGCTGAGCAGTTCTTC. Protein product: CASSSGLAAEQFF. V and J are TRBV5-1 and TRBJ2-1, with 8 nucleotides matching TRBD2. Looked up from germline, CDR1 is SGHRS and CDR2 is YFSETQ. This CDR3 is built from 13 residues. The trim removed 3 bases at V and 9 bases at J, leaving 5 bases unmatched.

The chain joins TRBV28 to TRBJ2-3; D is ambiguous. This CDR3 spans 15 amino acids. V lost 3 bases, J lost 4 bases, and 14 bases lay in between. The germline CDR1 and CDR2 sequences are MDHEN and SYDVKM. The CDR3 nucleotides read TGTGCCAGCAGTTTTATGGGCGAGAGTGCAGATACGCAGTATTTT. It codes for CASSFMGESADTQYF. Supplemented by reference TRBV28 and TRBJ2-3, the full variable domain reads DVKVTQSSRYLVKRTGEKVFLECVQDMDHENMFWYRQDPGLGLRLIYFSYDVKMKEKGDIPEGYSVSREKKERFSLILESASTNQTSMYLCASSFMGESADTQYFGPGTRLTVL.

The chain couples TRBV29-1 to TRBJ1-2; D may be TRBD1 (5 bases). V was clipped by 0 bases and J by 6 bases, with 11 bases between them. The CDR3 covers 13 residues. Looked up from germline, CDR1 is SQVTM and CDR2 is ANQGSEA. For the CDR3, the DNA is TGCAGCGTTGAAGATGCCCAGGGTGATGGCTACACCTTC. Amino acid sequence: CSVEDAQGDGYTF.